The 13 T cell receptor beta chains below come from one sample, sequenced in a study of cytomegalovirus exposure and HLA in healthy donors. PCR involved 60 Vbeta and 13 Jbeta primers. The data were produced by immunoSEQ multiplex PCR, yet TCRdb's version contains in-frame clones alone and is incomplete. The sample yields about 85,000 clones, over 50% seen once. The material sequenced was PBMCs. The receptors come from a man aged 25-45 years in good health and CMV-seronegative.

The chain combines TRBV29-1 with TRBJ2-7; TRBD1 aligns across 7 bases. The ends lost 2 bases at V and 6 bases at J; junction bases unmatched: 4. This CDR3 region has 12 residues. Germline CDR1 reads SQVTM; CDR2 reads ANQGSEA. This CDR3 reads CSVERQGSEQYF. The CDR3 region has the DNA TGCAGCGTTGAAAGACAGGGTAGCGAGCAGTACTTC.

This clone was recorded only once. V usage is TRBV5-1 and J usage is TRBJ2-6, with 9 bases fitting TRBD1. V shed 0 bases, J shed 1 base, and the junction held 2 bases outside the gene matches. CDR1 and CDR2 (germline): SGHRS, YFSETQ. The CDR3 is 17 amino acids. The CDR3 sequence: CASSLAGTGSGANVLTF. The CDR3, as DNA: TGCGCCAGCAGCTTGGCCGGGACAGGGTCTGGGGCCAACGTCCTGACTTTC.

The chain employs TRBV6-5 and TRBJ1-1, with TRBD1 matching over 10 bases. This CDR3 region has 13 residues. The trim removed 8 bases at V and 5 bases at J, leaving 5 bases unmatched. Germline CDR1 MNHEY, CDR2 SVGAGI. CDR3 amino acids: CASSGQGRTEAFF. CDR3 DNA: TGTGCCAGCTCGGGACAGGGGCGGACTGAAGCTTTCTTT.

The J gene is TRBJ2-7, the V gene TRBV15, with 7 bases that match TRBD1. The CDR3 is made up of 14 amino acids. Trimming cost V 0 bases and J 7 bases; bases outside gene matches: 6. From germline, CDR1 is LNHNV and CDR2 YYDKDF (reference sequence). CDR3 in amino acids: CATSRDEGAREQYF. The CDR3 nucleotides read TGTGCCACCAGCAGAGATGAGGGGGCAAGGGAGCAGTACTTC.

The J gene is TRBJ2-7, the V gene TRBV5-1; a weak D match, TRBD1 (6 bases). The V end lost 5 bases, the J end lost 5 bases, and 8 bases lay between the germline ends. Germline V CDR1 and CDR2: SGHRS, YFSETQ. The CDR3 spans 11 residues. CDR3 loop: CASRTGHEQYF. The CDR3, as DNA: TGCGCCAGCAGAACAGGGCACGAGCAGTACTTC.

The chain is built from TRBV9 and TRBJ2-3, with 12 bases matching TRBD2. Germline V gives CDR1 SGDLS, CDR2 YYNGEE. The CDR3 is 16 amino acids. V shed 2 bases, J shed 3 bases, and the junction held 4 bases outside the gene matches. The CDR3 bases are TGTGCCAGCAGCGTCAGACTAGCGGGGGCGACAGATACGCAGTATTTT. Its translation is CASSVRLAGATDTQYF.

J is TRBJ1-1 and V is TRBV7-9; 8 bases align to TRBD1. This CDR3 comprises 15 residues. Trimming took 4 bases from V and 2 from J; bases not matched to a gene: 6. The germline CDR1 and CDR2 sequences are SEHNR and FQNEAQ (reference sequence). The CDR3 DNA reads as TGTGCCAGCAGCTCGGACAGGGCGGTCAACACTGAAGCTTTCTTT. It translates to CASSSDRAVNTEAFF.

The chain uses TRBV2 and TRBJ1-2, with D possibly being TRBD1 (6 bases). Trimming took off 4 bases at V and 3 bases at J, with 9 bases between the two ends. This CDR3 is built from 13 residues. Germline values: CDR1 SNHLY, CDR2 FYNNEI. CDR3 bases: TGTGCCAGCAGTGCTGGGGGCGACTATGGCTACACCTTC. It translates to CASSAGGDYGYTF.

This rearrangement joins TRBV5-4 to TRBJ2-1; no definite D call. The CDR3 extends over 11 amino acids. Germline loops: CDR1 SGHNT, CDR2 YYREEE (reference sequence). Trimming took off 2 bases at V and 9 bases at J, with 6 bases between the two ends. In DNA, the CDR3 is TGTGCCAGCAGCTTAGTTAGTGAGCAGTTCTTC. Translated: CASSLVSEQFF.

Here the CDR3 DNA reads TGTGCCAGCAGCCACGACTTAACCGATTACTCCTACAATGAGCAGTTCTTC. This codes for CASSHDLTDYSYNEQFF. V gene TRBV7-9 combines with J gene TRBJ2-1; no clear D. There are 17 residues in the CDR3. V dropped 5 bases and J dropped 0 bases, with 17 bases sitting between them. CDR1 is SEHNR, CDR2 FQNEAQ, per germline (reference sequence).

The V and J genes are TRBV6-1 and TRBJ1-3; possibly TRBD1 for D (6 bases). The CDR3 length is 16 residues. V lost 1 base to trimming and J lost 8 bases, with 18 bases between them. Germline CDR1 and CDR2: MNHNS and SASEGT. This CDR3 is CASSEGQAAVRHTIYF. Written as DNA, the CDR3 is TGTGCCAGCAGTGAAGGACAGGCCGCCGTCCGCCACACCATATATTTT.

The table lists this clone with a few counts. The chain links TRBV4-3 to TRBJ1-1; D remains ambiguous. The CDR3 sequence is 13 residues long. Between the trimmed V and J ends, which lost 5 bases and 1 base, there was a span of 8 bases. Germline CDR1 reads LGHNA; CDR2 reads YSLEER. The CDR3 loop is CASSMRGNTEAFF. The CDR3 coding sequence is TGCGCCAGCAGCATGAGAGGGAACACTGAAGCTTTCTTT.

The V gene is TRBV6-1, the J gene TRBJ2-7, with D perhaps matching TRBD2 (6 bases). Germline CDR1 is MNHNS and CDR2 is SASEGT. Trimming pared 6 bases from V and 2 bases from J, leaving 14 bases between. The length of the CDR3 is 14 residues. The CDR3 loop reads CASRPARGTYEQYF. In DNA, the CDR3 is TGTGCCAGCAGACCTGCCCGGGGGACCTACGAGCAGTACTTC.